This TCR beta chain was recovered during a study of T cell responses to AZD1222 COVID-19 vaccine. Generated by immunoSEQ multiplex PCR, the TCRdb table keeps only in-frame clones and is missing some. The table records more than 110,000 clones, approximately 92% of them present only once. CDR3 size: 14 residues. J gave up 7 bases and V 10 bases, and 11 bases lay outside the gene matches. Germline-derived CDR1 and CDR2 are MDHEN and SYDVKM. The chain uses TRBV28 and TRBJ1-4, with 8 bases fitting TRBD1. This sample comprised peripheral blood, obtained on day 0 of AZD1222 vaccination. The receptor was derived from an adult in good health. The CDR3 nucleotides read TGTGCCACCGTACCTCAGGGGGCCGGTGAAAAACTGTTTTTT. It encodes CATVPQGAGEKLFF.